The 28 T cell receptor beta chains below were found in one sample sequenced in a study of spatial heterogeneity in lung cancer. From the 5' RACE reads, TCRdb called clonotypes with MiXCR, one entry per CDR3 protein. The table records 8,000 or so distinct CDR3 sequences, about 16% of them present only once. Time point here: sample taken at primary tumor resection. Sequencing was performed on normal lung tissue next to the tumor, taken at surgery. All receptors come from a male donor with early-stage non-small cell lung cancer.

By share, this clonotype counts as large. The chain combines TRBV18 with TRBJ2-1; D is undetermined. Trimming removed 0 bases at V and 4 bases at J, with 16 bases between. Germline assignment: CDR1 KGHSH and CDR2 LQKENI. The CDR3 is made up of 17 amino acids. The CDR3, as DNA: TGTGCCAGCTCACCACCGGTAGACCTCCCACGGTACAATGAGCAGTTCTTC. Translating gives CASSPPVDLPRYNEQFF.

This sequence joins TRBV6-5 and TRBJ2-6; D perhaps matches TRBD1 (6 bases). V was clipped by 0 bases and J by 4 bases, with 10 bases between them. Germline lookup yields CDR1 MNHEY and CDR2 SVGAGI. The CDR3 covers 16 residues. The DNA of the CDR3 is TGTGCCAGCAGTTACTCACAGGGCTCGGGGGCCAACGTCCTGACTTTC. Protein sequence: CASSYSQGSGANVLTF.

By proportion, this clonotype is medium-sized. The chain is built from TRBV29-1 and TRBJ2-1, with 11 nucleotides matching TRBD2. Looked up from germline, CDR1 is SQVTM and CDR2 is ANQGSEA. This CDR3 is 14 amino acids long. V lost 4 bases to trimming and J lost 3 bases; unmatched junction nucleotides: 2. The CDR3 DNA is TGCAGCGTTGGACTAGCGGGGCTCTACAATGAGCAGTTCTTC. This translates into CSVGLAGLYNEQFF.

Worth noting for this clonotype: Just one base apart from a much larger clone, this may be a read error. This sequence joins TRBV6-6 and TRBJ2-6, with a tentative D call TRBD1 (6 bases). The CDR3 spans 16 residues. The germline V gene has CDR1 MNHNY and CDR2 SVGAGI (reference sequence). The CDR3 region is CASTWGQGPGVNVLTF. Written as DNA, the CDR3 is TGTGCCAGTACCTGGGGACAAGGACCTGGGGTCAACGTCCTGACTTTC.

This clonotype appeared a few times. The rearrangement uses TRBV9 and TRBJ2-3; no clear D gene. V shed 0 bases and J shed 1 base, with 9 bases lying between them. This CDR3 is 15 amino acids long. Germline-derived CDR1 and CDR2 are SGDLS and YYNGEE. The DNA of the CDR3 is TGTGCCAGCAGCGTAGCCCCCCGAGGCACAGATACGCAGTATTTT. Translation: CASSVAPRGTDTQYF.

A few counts support this clonotype. DNA for the CDR3: TGTGCCAGCAGATTCCCGGGACAGGGGGCCGGGGAGCTGTTTTTT. Its translation: CASRFPGQGAGELFF. V and J are TRBV12-3 or TRBV12-4 and TRBJ2-2; 11 bases fit TRBD1. The V and J ends lost 6 bases and 6 bases, in that order; junction bases with no gene match: 6. This CDR3 spans 15 amino acids.

This clonotype has just a few counts. The chain recombines TRBV20-1 with TRBJ1-2; 9 nucleotides agree with TRBD1. Germline lookup yields CDR1 DFQATT and CDR2 SNEGSKA (reference sequence). J gave up 6 bases and V 0 bases, and 8 bases lay outside the gene matches. CDR3 length: 15 amino acids. CDR3 region: CSAREGGQGGDGYTF. As DNA, the CDR3 is TGCAGTGCTAGAGAAGGGGGACAGGGTGGAGATGGCTACACCTTC.

The J gene is TRBJ2-7, the V gene TRBV7-2; 12 bases fit TRBD2. Trimming at V came to 4 bases and at J to 6 bases, leaving 7 bases not matched to a gene. CDR3 length equals 15 residues. Germline CDR1 reads SGHTA; CDR2 reads FQGNSA. The chain's CDR3 is CASSSYTSGGPEQYF. The CDR3 DNA follows: TGTGCCAGCAGCTCCTATACTAGCGGGGGGCCCGAGCAGTACTTC.

By sample share, this clonotype is large. This chain joins TRBV5-1 and TRBJ2-5, with TRBD2 identical over 10 bases. V lost 6 bases, J lost 2 bases, and 10 bases stayed unmatched. CDR3 size: 16 residues. Germline V gives CDR1 SGHRS, CDR2 YFSETQ. The CDR3 spells CASKKGEAGGQETQYF. The CDR3 DNA reads as TGCGCCAGCAAGAAGGGAGAAGCGGGAGGGCAAGAGACCCAGTACTTC.

This clonotype was observed a few times. The chain is built from TRBV29-1 and TRBJ2-1; the match to TRBD2 covers 9 bases. V trimming: 7 bases; J trimming: 3 bases; junction bases outside the gene matches: 16. Germline assignment: CDR1 SQVTM and CDR2 ANQGSEA. This CDR3 has 17 amino acids. In DNA form, the CDR3 reads TGCAGCGCTTCGGGAGTCGGGCTAGCGGGGATCTACAATGAGCAGTTCTTC. Translated, it gives CSASGVGLAGIYNEQFF.

This clonotype was seen repeatedly, ten times or more. The chain combines TRBV7-8 with TRBJ1-2; TRBD1 matches at 10 bases. Germline CDR1 reads SGHVS; CDR2 reads FQNEAQ. V shed 1 base and J 1 base; nucleotides not matched to a gene: 6. This CDR3 spans 17 amino acids. CDR3 coding DNA: TGTGCCAGCAGCTTAGAATTTGGACAGGGGGATAACTATGGCTACACCTTC. Its translation is CASSLEFGQGDNYGYTF.

This clonotype is labeled medium-sized (0.01 to 0.1%). The chain is built from TRBV5-5 and TRBJ1-2, with a possible D match to TRBD1 (5 bases). Germline V CDR1 and CDR2: SGHKS, YYEKEE (reference sequence). The CDR3 covers 14 residues. V was trimmed by 7 bases and J by 2 bases, leaving 15 bases between them. The CDR3 region has the DNA TGTGCCAGCCATCCCAGGGAAACGAACTATGGCTACACCTTC. Amino acids: CASHPRETNYGYTF.

This clonotype is medium-sized by share. The V gene is TRBV6-1, the J gene TRBJ1-3; perhaps TRBD1 as D (6 bases). Germline CDR1 reads MNHNS; CDR2 reads SASEGT. Trimming shortened V by 5 bases and J by 0 bases, and 11 bases separated the two germline ends. There are 15 residues in the CDR3. The CDR3 loop is CASSQTGYSGNTIYF. The CDR3 DNA is TGTGCCAGCAGTCAGACAGGCTACTCTGGAAACACCATATATTTT.

This clonotype was counted many times. The chain has TRBV5-1 and TRBJ1-1; 8 nucleotides match TRBD1. Looked up from germline, CDR1 is SGHRS and CDR2 is YFSETQ. V lost 4 bases to trimming and J lost 2 bases; unmatched junction nucleotides: 7. There are 15 residues in the CDR3. The CDR3 nucleotides are TGCGCCAGCAGCCTCCGGACAGGGTCAAACACTGAAGCTTTCTTT. Protein: CASSLRTGSNTEAFF.

This clonotype was recorded many times. This rearrangement joins TRBV2 to TRBJ1-2; D is undetermined. Germline V lookup: CDR1 SNHLY, CDR2 FYNNEI. This CDR3 spans 12 amino acids. V lost 0 bases, J lost 4 bases, and 3 bases lay in between. CDR3 bases: TGTGCCAGCAGTGAAGCGGGCTATGGCTACACCTTC. Translation gives CASSEAGYGYTF.

The rearrangement uses TRBV5-4 and TRBJ1-1; TRBD1 aligns across 8 bases. Per the germline V gene, CDR1 is SGHNT and CDR2 is YYREEE (reference sequence). This CDR3 contains 14 residues. Trimming at V came to 4 bases and at J to 4 bases, leaving 6 bases not matched to a gene. The CDR3 region has the DNA TGTGCCAGCAGCGGGGACAGGTCGTTCACTGAAGCTTTCTTT. Translating gives CASSGDRSFTEAFF.

This clonotype was detected many times. The chain uses TRBV5-1 and TRBJ1-6, with 9 nucleotides matching TRBD1. Trimming took 1 base from V and 7 from J; bases not matched to a gene: 12. The CDR3 loop spans 18 amino acids. From germline, CDR1 is SGHRS and CDR2 YFSETQ. CDR3 sequence reads: CASSLTLAGQGTNSPLHF. CDR3 DNA sequence: TGCGCCAGCAGCTTGACCCTGGCAGGACAGGGGACAAATTCACCCCTCCACTTT.

This clonotype was counted between two and nine times. The V and J genes are TRBV6-5 and TRBJ2-5, with D unresolved. The germline V and J ends were trimmed by 5 bases and 4 bases, with 8 bases remaining between them. Germline CDR1 reads MNHEY; CDR2 reads SVGAGI. This CDR3 contains 12 residues. The CDR3 DNA reads as TGTGCCAGCAGTCCACGCCTAGAGACCCAGTACTTC. It translates to CASSPRLETQYF.

The genes are TRBV12-3 or TRBV12-4 and TRBJ2-1, with D possibly being TRBD1 (6 bases). V gave up 5 bases and J gave up 9 bases, with 11 bases separating them. This CDR3 comprises 12 residues. The CDR3 here is CASSQLGGEQFF. The CDR3 DNA sequence: TGTGCCAGCAGTCAACTAGGGGGTGAGCAGTTCTTC.

A note on this clonotype: A much larger clonotype is one base distant, so this may be a read error. The CDR3 spells CAISATGGEQYF. The CDR3 bases are TGTGCCATCAGCGCGACAGGGGGCGAGCAGTACTTC. The V and J genes are TRBV10-3 and TRBJ2-7; TRBD1 matches at 9 bases. CDR1 is ENHRY, CDR2 SYGVKD, per germline. The CDR3 totals 12 residues. V gave up 6 bases and J gave up 6 bases; unmatched junction bases: 3.

This clonotype appeared once. The chain joins TRBV12-3 or TRBV12-4 to TRBJ2-5; 9 bases match TRBD1. The CDR3 covers 14 residues. V shed 5 bases, J shed 8 bases, and the junction held 9 bases outside the gene matches. The CDR3 sequence is CASSHRDRAFTQYF. DNA for the CDR3: TGTGCCAGCAGTCACCGGGACAGGGCTTTTACCCAGTACTTC.

The CDR3 is CASSLGTGNSPLHF. The CDR3 nucleotides are TGTGCCAGCAGTTTAGGGACAGGGAATTCACCCCTCCACTTT. The chain carries TRBV12-3 or TRBV12-4 and TRBJ1-6; 8 bases fit TRBD1. This CDR3 comprises 14 residues. V dropped 1 base and J dropped 7; count of bases not matched to a gene: 0.

This clonotype was picked up many times. The chain uses TRBV7-2 and TRBJ2-1; D may be TRBD1 (5 bases). Germline CDR1 is SGHTA and CDR2 is FQGNSA. V was shortened by 5 bases and J by 8 bases, with 16 bases between the two germline ends. This CDR3 is 14 amino acids long. The CDR3 reads CASSPPRTSDEQFF. For the CDR3, the DNA is TGTGCCAGCAGCCCCCCGCGGACATCGGATGAGCAGTTCTTC.

This clonotype is large (0.1 to 1%). The chain has TRBV20-1 and TRBJ1-5; 8 positions agree with TRBD1. This CDR3 is built from 13 residues. Germline lookup yields CDR1 DFQATT and CDR2 SNEGSKA (reference sequence). V shed 4 bases, J shed 10 bases, and the junction held 9 bases outside the gene matches. CDR3 amino acids: CSAKSGGEGPQHF. For the CDR3, the DNA is TGCAGTGCTAAGTCAGGGGGCGAAGGACCCCAGCATTTT.

This clonotype occurred a few times. V is TRBV2 and J is TRBJ2-1; tentative D call: TRBD1 (5 bases). CDR1 and CDR2 from the germline V gene are SNHLY and FYNNEI. The ends were cut back, 8 bases at V and 1 base at J, with 15 bases in the middle. The CDR3 runs to 15 residues. As DNA, the CDR3 is TGTGCCAGCCAGGGAATAGGGCCTTCCTACAATGAGCAGTTCTTC. Amino acid sequence: CASQGIGPSYNEQFF.

This clonotype was seen more than once but under ten times. V and J are TRBV6-5 and TRBJ2-1; D not certain. Per germline, CDR1 MNHEY and CDR2 SVGAGI. V was cut by 5 bases and J by 2 bases, with 13 bases left in between. CDR3 length: 15 amino acids. The CDR3 loop is CASSPSHLTYNEQFF. The CDR3 region has the DNA TGTGCCAGCAGTCCCAGCCACCTTACCTACAATGAGCAGTTCTTC.

The chain uses TRBV11-2 and TRBJ2-1, with TRBD2 matching over 14 bases. Germline-derived CDR1 and CDR2 are SGHAT and FQNNGV. This CDR3 contains 16 residues. V lost 5 bases to trimming and J lost 9 bases; unmatched junction nucleotides: 9. The CDR3 region is CASSTTTSGGALEQFF. DNA of the CDR3: TGTGCCAGCAGCACCACGACTAGCGGGGGGGCCCTTGAGCAGTTCTTC.

This clonotype was counted at least ten times. The chain combines TRBV7-2 with TRBJ2-1; the D gene is possibly TRBD2 (5 bases). Germline assignment: CDR1 SGHTA and CDR2 FQGNSA. The V and J ends lost 1 base and 7 bases respectively, with 11 bases between them. This CDR3 is built from 14 residues. The DNA for the CDR3 is TGTGCCAGCAGCTTAGGAGGGAAAAAGAATGAGCAGTTCTTC. Its protein product is CASSLGGKKNEQFF. The variable domain in full, with the rest retrieved from reference TRBV7-2 and TRBJ2-1, is GAGVSQSPSNKVTEKGKDVELRCDPISGHTALYWYRQSLGQGLEFLIYFQGNSAPDKSGLPSDRFSAERTGGSVSTLTIQRTQQEDSAVYLCASSLGGKKNEQFFGPGTRLTVL.